Listed below are T cell receptor beta chains from one sample, sequenced in a study of T cell responses to AZD1222 COVID-19 vaccine. Repertoires were generated with immunoSEQ multiplex PCR, while TCRdb's copy carries only in-frame clones and drops some. The table lists about 89,000 clones, 89% of them singletons. The specimen was peripheral blood, collected 28 days after the second AZD1222 dose. The receptor set was obtained from an adult who received the AZD1222 COVID-19 vaccine. CDR3s include the opening cysteine and the closing phenylalanine or tryptophan.

V	J	CDR3
TRBV6-2/TRBV6-3	TRBJ2-7	CASSYYVGEQYF
TRBV5-6	TRBJ2-7	CASSLGFPSPHEQYF
TRBV19	TRBJ1-4	CASSIRLDEKLFF
TRBV18	TRBJ1-6	CASSPPDWAGQNNSPLHF
TRBV3-1/TRBV3-2	TRBJ1-2	CASSQGQGAYYGYTF
TRBV11-2	TRBJ2-5	CASSPSGGTGETQYF
TRBV7-2	TRBJ2-7	CASSLSSGAEQYF
TRBV10-3	TRBJ1-1	CASGGGGMNTEAFF
TRBV7-9	TRBJ1-1	CASSFGRDTEAFF
TRBV18	TRBJ1-4	CASSPPGGVQKLFF